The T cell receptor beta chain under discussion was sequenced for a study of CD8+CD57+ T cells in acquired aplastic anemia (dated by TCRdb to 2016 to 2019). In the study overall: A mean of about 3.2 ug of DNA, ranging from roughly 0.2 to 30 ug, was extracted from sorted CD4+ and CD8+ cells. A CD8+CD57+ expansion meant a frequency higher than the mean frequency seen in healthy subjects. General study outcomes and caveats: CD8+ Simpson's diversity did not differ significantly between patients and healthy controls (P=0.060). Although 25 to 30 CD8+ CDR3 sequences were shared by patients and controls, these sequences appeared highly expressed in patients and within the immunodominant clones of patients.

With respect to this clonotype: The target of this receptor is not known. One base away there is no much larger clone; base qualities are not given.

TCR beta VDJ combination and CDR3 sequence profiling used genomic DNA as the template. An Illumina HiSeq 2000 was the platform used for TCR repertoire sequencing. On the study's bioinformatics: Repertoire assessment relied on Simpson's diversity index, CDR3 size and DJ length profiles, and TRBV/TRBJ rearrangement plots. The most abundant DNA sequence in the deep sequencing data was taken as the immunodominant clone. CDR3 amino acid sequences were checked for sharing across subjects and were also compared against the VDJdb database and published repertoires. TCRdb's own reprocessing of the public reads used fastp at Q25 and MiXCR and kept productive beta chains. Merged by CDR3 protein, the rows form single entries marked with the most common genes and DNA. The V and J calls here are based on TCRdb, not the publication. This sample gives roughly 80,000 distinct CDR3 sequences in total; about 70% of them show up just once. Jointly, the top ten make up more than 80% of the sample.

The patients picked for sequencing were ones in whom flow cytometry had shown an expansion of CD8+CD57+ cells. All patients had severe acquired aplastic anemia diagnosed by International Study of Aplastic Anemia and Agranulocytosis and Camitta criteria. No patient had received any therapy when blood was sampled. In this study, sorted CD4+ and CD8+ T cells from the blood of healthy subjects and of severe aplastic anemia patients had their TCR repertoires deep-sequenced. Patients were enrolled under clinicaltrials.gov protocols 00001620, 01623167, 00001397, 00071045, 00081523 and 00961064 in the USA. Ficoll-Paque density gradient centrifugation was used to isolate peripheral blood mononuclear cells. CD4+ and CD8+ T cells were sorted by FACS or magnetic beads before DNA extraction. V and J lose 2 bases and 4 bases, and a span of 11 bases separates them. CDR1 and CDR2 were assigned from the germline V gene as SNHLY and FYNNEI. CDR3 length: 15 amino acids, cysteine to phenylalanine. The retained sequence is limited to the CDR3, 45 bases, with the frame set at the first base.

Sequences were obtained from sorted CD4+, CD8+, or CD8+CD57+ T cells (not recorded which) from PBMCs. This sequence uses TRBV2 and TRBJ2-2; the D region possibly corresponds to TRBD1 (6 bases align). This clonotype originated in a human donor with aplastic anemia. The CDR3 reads CASSETGMGTGELFF. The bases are TGTGCCAGCAGTGAAACAGGGATGGGCACCGGGGAGCTGTTTTTT.